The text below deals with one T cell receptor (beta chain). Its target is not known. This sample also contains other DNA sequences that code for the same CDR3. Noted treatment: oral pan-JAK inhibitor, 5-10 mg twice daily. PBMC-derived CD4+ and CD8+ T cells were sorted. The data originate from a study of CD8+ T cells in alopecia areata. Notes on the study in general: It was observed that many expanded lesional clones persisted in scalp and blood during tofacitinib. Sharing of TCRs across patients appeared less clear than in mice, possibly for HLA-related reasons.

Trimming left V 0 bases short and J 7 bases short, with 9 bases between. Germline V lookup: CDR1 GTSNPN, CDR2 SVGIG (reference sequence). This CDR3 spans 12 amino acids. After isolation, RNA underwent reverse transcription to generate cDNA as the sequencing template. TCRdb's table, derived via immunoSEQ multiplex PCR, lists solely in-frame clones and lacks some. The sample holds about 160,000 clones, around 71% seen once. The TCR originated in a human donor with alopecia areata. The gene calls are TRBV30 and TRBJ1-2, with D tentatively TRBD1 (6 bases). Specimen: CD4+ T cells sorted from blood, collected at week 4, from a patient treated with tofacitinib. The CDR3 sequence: CAWSVGGGGYTF. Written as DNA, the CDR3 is TGTGCCTGGAGTGTAGGGGGAGGTGGCTACACCTTC.